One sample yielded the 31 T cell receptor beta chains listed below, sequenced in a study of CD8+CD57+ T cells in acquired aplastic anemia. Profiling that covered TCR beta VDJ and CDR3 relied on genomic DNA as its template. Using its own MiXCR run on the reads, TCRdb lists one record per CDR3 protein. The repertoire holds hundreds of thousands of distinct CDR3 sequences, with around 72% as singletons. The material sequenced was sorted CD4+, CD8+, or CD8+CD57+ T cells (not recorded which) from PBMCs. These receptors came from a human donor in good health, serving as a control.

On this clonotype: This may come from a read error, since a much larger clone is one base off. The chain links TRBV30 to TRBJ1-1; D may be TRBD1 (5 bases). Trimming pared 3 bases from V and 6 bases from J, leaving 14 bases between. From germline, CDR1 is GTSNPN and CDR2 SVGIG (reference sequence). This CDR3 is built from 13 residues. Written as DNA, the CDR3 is TGTGCCTGGAGCGAACAGGATTGGGCTGAAGCTTTCTTT. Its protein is CAWSEQDWAEAFF.

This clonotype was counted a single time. Here the CDR3 reads CASSPPGTYEQYF. Here the CDR3 DNA reads TGTGCCAGCAGCCCGCCGGGGACCTACGAGCAGTACTTC. The chain is built from TRBV7-9 and TRBJ2-7, with D perhaps TRBD2 (5 bases). The germline gives CDR1 SEHNR, CDR2 FQNEAQ (reference sequence). The CDR3 length is 13 residues. V dropped 5 bases and J dropped 2 bases, with 10 bases sitting between them.

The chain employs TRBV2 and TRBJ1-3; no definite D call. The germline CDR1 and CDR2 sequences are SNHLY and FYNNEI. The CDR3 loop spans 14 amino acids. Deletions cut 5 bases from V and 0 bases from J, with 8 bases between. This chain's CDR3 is CASSMAASGNTIYF. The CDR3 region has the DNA TGTGCCAGCAGTATGGCAGCCTCTGGAAACACCATATATTTT. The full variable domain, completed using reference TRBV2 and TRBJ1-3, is EPEVTQTPSHQVTQMGQEVILRCVPISNHLYFYWYRQILGQKVEFLVSFYNNEISEKSEIFDDQFSVERPDGSNFTLKIRSTKLEDSAMYFCASSMAASGNTIYFGEGSWLTVV.

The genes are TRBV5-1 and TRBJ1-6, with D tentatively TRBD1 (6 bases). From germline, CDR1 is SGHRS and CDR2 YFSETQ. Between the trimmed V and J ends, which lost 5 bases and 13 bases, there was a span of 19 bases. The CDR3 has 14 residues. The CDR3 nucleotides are TGCGCCAGCAGGGGAGCGGGGGGCGTCACGCCCCTCCACTTT. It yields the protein CASRGAGGVTPLHF.

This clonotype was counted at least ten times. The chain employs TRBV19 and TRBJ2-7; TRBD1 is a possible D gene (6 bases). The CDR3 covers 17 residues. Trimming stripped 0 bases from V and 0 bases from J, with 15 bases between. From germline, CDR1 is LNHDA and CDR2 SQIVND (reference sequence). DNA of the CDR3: TGTGCCAGTAGTATAGACCATGAGGGGGTCCCCTCCTACGAGCAGTACTTC. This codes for CASSIDHEGVPSYEQYF.

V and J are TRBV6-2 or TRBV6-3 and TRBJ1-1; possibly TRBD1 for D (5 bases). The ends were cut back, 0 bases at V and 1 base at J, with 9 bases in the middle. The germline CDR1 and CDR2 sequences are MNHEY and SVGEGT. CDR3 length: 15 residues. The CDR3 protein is CASSYSKGENTEAFF. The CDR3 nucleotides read TGTGCCAGCAGTTACTCGAAAGGGGAGAACACTGAAGCTTTCTTT.

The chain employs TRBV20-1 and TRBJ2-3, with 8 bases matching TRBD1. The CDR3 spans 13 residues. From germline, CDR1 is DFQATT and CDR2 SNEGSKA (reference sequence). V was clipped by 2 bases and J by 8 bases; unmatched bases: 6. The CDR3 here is CSARLRDRGTQYF. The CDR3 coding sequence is TGCAGTGCTAGATTGAGAGACAGGGGTACGCAGTATTTT.

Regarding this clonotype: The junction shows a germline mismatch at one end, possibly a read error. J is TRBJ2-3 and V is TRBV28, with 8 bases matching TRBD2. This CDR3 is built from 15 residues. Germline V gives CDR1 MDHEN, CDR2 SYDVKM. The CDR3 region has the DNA TGTGCCAGCAGTTTGGTGCGGACTAGCACAGATGCGCAGTATTTT. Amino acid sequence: CASSLVRTSTDAQYF.

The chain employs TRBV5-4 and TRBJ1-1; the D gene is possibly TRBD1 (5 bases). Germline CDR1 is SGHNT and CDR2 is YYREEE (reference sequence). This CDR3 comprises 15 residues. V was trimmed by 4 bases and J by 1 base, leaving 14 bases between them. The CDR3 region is CASSEAGSGNTEAFF. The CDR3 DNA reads TGTGCCAGCAGCGAGGCAGGGTCGGGGAACACTGAAGCTTTCTTT.

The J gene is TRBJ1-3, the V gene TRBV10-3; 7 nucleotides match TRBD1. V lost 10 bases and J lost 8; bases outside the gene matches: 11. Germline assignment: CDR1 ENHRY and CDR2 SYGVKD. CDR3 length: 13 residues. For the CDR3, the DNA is TGTGCCAGCAGACGCGACAGGGCAGACACCATATATTTT. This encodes CASRRDRADTIYF.

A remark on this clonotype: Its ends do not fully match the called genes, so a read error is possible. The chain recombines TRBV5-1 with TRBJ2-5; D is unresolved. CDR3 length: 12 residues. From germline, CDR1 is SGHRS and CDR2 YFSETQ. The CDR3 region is CASSLTPKTQYF. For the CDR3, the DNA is TGTGCCAGCAGCTTAACCCCTAAGACGCAGTACTTC. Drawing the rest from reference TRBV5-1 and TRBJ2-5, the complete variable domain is KAGVTQTPRYLIKTRGQQVTLSCSPISGHRSVSWYQQTPGQGLQFLFEYFSETQRNKGNFPGRFSGRQFSNSRSEMNVSTLELGDSALYLCASSLTPKTQYFGPGTRLLVL.

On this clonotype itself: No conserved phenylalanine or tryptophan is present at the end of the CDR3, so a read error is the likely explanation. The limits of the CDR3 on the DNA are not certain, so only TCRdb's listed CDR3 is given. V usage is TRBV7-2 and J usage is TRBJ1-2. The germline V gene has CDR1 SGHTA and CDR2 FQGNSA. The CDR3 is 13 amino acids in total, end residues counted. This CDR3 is CASSRTADTQYFC.

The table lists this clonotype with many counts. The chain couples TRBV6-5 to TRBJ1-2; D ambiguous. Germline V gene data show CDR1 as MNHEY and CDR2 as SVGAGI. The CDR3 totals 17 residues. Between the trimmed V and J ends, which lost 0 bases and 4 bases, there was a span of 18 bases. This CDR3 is CASSYSRWQRSIYGYTF. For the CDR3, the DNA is TGTGCCAGCAGTTACTCTCGGTGGCAGCGCTCGATCTATGGCTACACCTTC.

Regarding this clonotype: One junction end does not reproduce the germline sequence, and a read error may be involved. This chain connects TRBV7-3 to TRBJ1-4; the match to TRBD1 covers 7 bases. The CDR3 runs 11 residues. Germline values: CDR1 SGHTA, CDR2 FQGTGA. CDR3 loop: CASSLAPRQGW. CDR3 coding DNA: TGTGCCAGCAGCTTAGCGCCGAGACAGGGTTGG.

This CDR3 is CASSSNLAYTEAFF. For the CDR3, the DNA is TGTGCCAGCAGCTCGAATCTAGCGTACACTGAAGCTTTCTTT. The V call is TRBV11-3, the J call TRBJ1-1; D gene unclear. The CDR3 runs to 14 residues. CDR1 SGHNT and CDR2 YENEEA come from the germline V gene. V lost 4 bases to trimming and J lost 3 bases, with 12 bases between them.

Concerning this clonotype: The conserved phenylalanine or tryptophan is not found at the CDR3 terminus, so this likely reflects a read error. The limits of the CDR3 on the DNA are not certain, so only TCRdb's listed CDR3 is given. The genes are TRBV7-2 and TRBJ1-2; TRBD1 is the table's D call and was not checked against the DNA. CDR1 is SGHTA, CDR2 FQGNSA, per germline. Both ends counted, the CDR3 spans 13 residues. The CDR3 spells CASSLGTEPASPL.

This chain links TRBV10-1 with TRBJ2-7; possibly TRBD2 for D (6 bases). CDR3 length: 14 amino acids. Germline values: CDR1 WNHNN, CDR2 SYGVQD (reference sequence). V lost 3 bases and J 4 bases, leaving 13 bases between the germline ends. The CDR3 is CASSDSGLQYEQYF. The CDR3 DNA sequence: TGCGCCAGCAGTGATTCTGGACTACAATACGAGCAGTACTTC.

For the CDR3, the DNA is TGTGCCAGCAGTCATAGTGTTAGCGGGGGAACAAATGAGCAGTTCTTC. Its translation: CASSHSVSGGTNEQFF. The chain carries TRBV25-1 and TRBJ2-1; 9 bases fit TRBD2. Trimming cost V 5 bases and J 7 bases; bases outside gene matches: 12. The CDR3 sequence is 16 residues long. Germline V lookup: CDR1 MGHDK, CDR2 SYGVNS.

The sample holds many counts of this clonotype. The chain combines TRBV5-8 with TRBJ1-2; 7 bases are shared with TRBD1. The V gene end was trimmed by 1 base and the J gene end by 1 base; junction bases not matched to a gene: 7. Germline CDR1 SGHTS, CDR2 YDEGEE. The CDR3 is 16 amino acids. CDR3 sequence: CASSLYATGSNYGYTF. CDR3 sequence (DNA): TGTGCCAGCAGCTTGTACGCGACAGGGAGTAACTATGGCTACACCTTC.

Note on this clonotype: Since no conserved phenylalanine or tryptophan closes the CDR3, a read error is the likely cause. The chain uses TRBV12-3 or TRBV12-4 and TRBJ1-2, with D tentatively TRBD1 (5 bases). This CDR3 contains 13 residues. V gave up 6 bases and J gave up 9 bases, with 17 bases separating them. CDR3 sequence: CASSLRAGSSYTL. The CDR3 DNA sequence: TGTGCCAGCAGCTTGAGGGCAGGGAGTAGCTACACCCTC.

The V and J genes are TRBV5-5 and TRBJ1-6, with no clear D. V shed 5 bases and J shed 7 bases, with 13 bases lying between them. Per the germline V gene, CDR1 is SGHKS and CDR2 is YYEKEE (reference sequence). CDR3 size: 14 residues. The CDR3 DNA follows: TGTGCCAGCAGTTATCCAGGACGGAATTCACCCCTCCACTTT. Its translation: CASSYPGRNSPLHF.

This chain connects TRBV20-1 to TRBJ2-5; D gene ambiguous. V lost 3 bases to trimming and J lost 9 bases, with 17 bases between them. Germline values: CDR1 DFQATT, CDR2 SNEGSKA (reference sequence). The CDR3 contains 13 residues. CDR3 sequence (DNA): TGCAGTGCTAGCGTAGAGACCCAGTACTCCCAGTACTTC. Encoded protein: CSASVETQYSQYF.

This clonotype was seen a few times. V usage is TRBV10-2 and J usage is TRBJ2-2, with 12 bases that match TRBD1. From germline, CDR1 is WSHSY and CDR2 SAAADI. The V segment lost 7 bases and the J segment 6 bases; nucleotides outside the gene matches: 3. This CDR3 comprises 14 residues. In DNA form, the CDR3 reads TGCGCCAGCACCTGGGACAGGGGGCCCGGGGAGCTGTTTTTT. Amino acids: CASTWDRGPGELFF.

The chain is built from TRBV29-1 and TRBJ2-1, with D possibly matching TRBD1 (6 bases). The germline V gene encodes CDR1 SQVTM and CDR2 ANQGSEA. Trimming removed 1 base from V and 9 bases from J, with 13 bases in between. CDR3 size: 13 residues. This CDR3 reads CSVEGTEGVEQFF. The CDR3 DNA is TGCAGCGTTGAAGGGACAGAGGGCGTTGAGCAGTTCTTC.

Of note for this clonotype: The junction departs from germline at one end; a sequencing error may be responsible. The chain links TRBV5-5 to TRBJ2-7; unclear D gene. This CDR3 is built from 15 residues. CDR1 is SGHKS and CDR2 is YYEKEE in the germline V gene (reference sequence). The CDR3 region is CASSPRWTVADEQYF. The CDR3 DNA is TGCGCCAGCAGCCCGAGATGGACGGTGGCGGACGAGCAGTACTTC.

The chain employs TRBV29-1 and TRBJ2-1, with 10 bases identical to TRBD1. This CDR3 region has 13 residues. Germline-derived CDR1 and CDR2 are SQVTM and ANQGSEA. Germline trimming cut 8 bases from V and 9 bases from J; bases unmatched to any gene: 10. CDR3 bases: TGCAGCCTACGGGACAGGGGTCAAACTGAGCAGTTCTTC. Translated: CSLRDRGQTEQFF.

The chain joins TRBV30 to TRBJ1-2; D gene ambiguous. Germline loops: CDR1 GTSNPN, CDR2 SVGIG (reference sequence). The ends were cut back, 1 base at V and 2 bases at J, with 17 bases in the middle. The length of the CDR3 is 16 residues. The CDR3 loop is CAWSAPPTAANYGYTF. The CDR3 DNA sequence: TGTGCCTGGAGTGCCCCCCCCACGGCGGCGAACTATGGCTACACCTTC.

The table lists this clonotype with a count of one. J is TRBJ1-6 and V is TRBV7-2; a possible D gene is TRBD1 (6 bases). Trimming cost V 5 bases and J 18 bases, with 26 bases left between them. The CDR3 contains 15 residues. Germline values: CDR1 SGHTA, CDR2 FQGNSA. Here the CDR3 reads CASSPAAGASSLTHF. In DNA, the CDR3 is TGTGCCAGCAGCCCTGCCGCGGGGGCCAGTTCCCTGACCCACTTT.

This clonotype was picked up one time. CDR3 sequence: CASSSARGTSVPDTQYF. CDR3 in DNA: TGTGCCAGCAGCTCAGCGAGGGGGACTAGCGTGCCAGATACGCAGTATTTT. The chain joins TRBV7-8 to TRBJ2-3; TRBD2 matches 10 bases. CDR1 is SGHVS and CDR2 is FQNEAQ in the germline V gene. The CDR3 is made up of 17 amino acids. Losses at the gene ends were 4 bases for V and 4 bases for J; bases not matched to a gene: 11.

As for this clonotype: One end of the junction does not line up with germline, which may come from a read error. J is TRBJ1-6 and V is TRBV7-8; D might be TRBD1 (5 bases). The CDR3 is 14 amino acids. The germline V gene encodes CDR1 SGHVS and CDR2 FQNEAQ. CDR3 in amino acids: CASSVRGDNSALPF. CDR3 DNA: TGTGCCAGCAGTGTGCGGGGCGATAATTCGGCCCTCCCCTTT. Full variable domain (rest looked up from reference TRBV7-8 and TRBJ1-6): GAGVSQSPRYKVAKRGQDVALRCDPISGHVSLFWYQQALGQGPEFLTYFQNEAQLDKSGLPSDRFFAERPEGSVSTLKIQRTQQEDSAVYLCASSVRGDNSALPFGNGTRLTVT.

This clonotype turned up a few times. CDR3 in DNA: TGTGCCAGCAGTGAAGCGGGGGGGGCAGATACGCAGTATTTT. Its translation: CASSEAGGADTQYF. The J gene is TRBJ2-3, the V gene TRBV6-4; 10 nucleotides match TRBD2. Germline V lookup: CDR1 MRHNA, CDR2 SNTAGT. The J segment lost 4 bases and the V segment lost 3 bases, leaving 1 base of the junction unmatched. This CDR3 contains 14 residues.